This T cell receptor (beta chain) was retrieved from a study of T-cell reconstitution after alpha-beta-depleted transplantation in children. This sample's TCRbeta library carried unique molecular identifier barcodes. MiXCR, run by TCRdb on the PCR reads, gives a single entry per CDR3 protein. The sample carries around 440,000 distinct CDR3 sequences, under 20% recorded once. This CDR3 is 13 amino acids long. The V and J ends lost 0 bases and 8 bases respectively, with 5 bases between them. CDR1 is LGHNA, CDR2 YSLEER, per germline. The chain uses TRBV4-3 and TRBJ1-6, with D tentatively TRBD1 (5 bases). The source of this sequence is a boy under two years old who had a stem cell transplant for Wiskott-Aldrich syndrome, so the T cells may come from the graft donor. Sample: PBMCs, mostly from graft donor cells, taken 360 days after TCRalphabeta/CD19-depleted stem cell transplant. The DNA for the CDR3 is TGCGCCAGCAGCCAAGACAGGGATTCACCCCTCCACTTT. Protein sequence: CASSQDRDSPLHF.